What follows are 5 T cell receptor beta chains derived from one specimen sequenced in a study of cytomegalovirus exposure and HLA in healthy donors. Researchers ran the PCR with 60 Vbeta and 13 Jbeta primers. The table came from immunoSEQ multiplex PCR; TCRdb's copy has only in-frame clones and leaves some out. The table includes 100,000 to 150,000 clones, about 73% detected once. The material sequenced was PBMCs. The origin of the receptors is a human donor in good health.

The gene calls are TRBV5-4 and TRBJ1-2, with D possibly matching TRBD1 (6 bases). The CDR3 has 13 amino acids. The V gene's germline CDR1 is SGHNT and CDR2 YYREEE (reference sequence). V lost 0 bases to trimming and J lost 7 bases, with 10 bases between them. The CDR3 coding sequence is TGTGCCAGCAGCTTGGACAGGGTAACTGGCTACACCTTC. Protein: CASSLDRVTGYTF. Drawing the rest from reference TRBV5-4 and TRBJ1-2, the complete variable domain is ETGVTQSPTHLIKTRGQQVTLRCSSQSGHNTVSWYQQALGQGPQFIFQYYREEENGRGNFPPRFSGLQFPNYSSELNVNALELDDSALYLCASSLDRVTGYTFGSGTRLTVV.

The CDR3 region is CASSKDSSGNTIYF. CDR3 sequence (DNA): TGTGCCAGCAGCAAAGACAGCTCTGGAAACACCATATATTTT. The chain employs TRBV21-1 and TRBJ1-3; no check of the table's D call, TRBD1, against the DNA was made. TRBV21-1 is tagged as a pseudogene. The CDR3 is made up of 14 amino acids.

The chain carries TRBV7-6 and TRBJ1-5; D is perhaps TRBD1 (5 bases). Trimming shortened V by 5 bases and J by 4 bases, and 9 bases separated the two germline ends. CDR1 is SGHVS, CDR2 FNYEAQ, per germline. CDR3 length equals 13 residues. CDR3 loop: CASSGGGNQPQHF. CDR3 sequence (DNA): TGTGCCAGCAGCGGGGGGGGGAATCAGCCCCAGCATTTT.

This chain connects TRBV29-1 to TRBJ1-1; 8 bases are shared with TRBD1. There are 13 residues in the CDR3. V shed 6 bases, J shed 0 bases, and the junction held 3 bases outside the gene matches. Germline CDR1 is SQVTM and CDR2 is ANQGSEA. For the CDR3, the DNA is TGCAGCGTGTACAGGGGGTTGAACACTGAAGCTTTCTTT. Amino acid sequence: CSVYRGLNTEAFF.

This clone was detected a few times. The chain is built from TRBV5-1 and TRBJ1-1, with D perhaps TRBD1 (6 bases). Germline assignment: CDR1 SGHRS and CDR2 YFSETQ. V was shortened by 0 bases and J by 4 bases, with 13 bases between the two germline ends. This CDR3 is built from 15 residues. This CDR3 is CASSLVDSGATEAFF. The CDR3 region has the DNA TGCGCCAGCAGCTTGGTGGACAGTGGGGCCACTGAAGCTTTCTTT.